This section outlines one TCR beta chain sequence together with its context. Its antigen is unknown. This sample was included in a study of cytomegalovirus exposure and HLA in healthy donors. Repertoires were generated with immunoSEQ multiplex PCR, while TCRdb's copy carries only in-frame clones and drops some. The table records about 50,000 clones, around 93% of them present only once. The study's findings and limits: Both high specificity and high sensitivity reportedly marked the classifier's diagnosis of cytomegalovirus status.

V lost 6 bases and J lost 3, with 11 bases in between. Germline V gene data show CDR1 as SEHNR and CDR2 as FQNEAQ (reference sequence). CDR3 length: 13 amino acids. The rearrangement uses TRBV7-9 and TRBJ1-1, with unresolved D. This sequence was found in a woman between 18 and 29 years old in good health and CMV-seropositive. Specimen: PBMCs. Here the CDR3 DNA reads TGTGCCAGCAGGGGAGAGGGTGACACTGAAGCTTTCTTT. It is translated as CASRGEGDTEAFF.